This entry lists 28 T cell receptor beta chains sequenced from one sample in a study of blood T cell repertoires in COVID-19. Some clones are missing from TCRdb's copy, which holds only in-frame ones; the method was immunoSEQ multiplex PCR. The table lists under 200,000 clones, more than 85% of them singletons. Sequencing was carried out using peripheral blood. The receptor source for this set is an elderly woman in a cohort sampled during active or convalescent COVID-19.

The V gene is TRBV6-1, the J gene TRBJ1-5; tentatively, D is TRBD1 (6 bases). There are 19 residues in the CDR3. Looked up from germline, CDR1 is MNHNS and CDR2 is SASEGT. V lost 2 bases to trimming and J lost 0 bases, with 20 bases between them. CDR3 protein: CASSERGGQRFYSNQPQHF. DNA of the CDR3: TGTGCCAGCAGTGAAAGGGGGGGGCAACGGTTTTATAGCAATCAGCCCCAGCATTTT.

The gene calls are TRBV19 and TRBJ1-5; TRBD1 matches 10 bases. Germline CDR1 is LNHDA and CDR2 is SQIVND (reference sequence). This CDR3 contains 14 residues. Losses at the gene ends were 5 bases for V and 7 bases for J; bases not matched to a gene: 5. The CDR3, as DNA: TGTGCCAGTAGTCTAAGACAGGGGGCACAGCCCCAGCATTTT. Translating it yields CASSLRQGAQPQHF.

The chain has TRBV5-5 and TRBJ2-7; D possibly corresponds to TRBD1 (6 bases). With 0 bases removed from V and 3 bases from J, the gap between germline ends came to 7 bases. CDR3 length equals 13 residues. From germline, CDR1 is SGHKS and CDR2 YYEKEE (reference sequence). CDR3 DNA: TGTGCCAGCAGCTTGGGGACAGTCTACGAGCAGTACGTC. Translating gives CASSLGTVYEQYV.

The gene calls are TRBV5-1 and TRBJ2-1, with 14 bases fitting TRBD2. CDR1 is SGHRS, CDR2 YFSETQ, per germline. This CDR3 has 18 amino acids. J lost 3 bases, V lost 3 bases, and 8 bases had no gene match. CDR3 residues: CASSWTSGRSGNYNEQFF. The CDR3 coding sequence is TGCGCCAGCAGCTGGACTAGCGGGAGGTCGGGAAACTACAATGAGCAGTTCTTC.

The chain has TRBV4-3 and TRBJ2-3, with no clear D. V shed 5 bases and J shed 6 bases, with 21 bases lying between them. Germline loops: CDR1 LGHNA, CDR2 YSLEER. The CDR3 covers 16 residues. In DNA form, the CDR3 reads TGCGCCAGCAGCGCGGTCTACCATCCACCCGGGGATACGCAGTATTTT. It is translated as CASSAVYHPPGDTQYF.

The chain joins TRBV7-4 to TRBJ1-5; 9 bases are shared with TRBD1. CDR3 length: 15 residues. Germline CDR1 and CDR2: SGHVT and SQSDAQ. Trimming took 5 bases from V and 6 from J; bases not matched to a gene: 8. The DNA for the CDR3 is TGTGCCAGCAGCCTGGACAGGGGCTCATCTCAGCCCCAGCATTTT. Protein: CASSLDRGSSQPQHF. Full variable domain (rest looked up from reference TRBV7-4 and TRBJ1-5): GAGVSQSPRYKVAKRGRDVALRCDSISGHVTLYWYRQTLGQGSEVLTYSQSDAQRDKSGRPSGRFSAERPERSVSTLKIQRTEQGDSAVYLCASSLDRGSSQPQHFGDGTRLSIL.

This chain connects TRBV5-8 to TRBJ2-7; D remains ambiguous. Germline CDR1 reads SGHTS; CDR2 reads YDEGEE. The CDR3 is 15 amino acids. V was shortened by 0 bases and J by 0 bases, with 10 bases between the two germline ends. The CDR3 region is CASSLGPGRSYEQYF. In DNA form, the CDR3 reads TGTGCCAGCAGCTTGGGTCCGGGTCGCTCCTACGAGCAGTACTTC.

This clone was counted only a few times. CDR3 residues: CASSQDTGLSNTIYF. CDR3 bases: TGTGCCAGCAGCCAAGATACAGGGTTAAGTAACACCATATATTTT. The chain employs TRBV3-1 (or the pseudogene TRBV3-2) and TRBJ1-3; D is possibly TRBD1 (6 bases). This CDR3 is 15 amino acids long. V was pared by 0 bases and J by 7 bases, with 13 bases between. The germline gives CDR1 LGHDT, CDR2 YNNKEL (reference sequence).

The CDR3 sequence is CASSSAGQTGNTIYF. The CDR3 bases are TGCGCCAGCAGTTCTGCCGGACAGACTGGAAACACCATATATTTT. This chain uses TRBV5-1 with TRBJ1-3; possible D gene TRBD1, 6 bases. V shed 5 bases and J shed 2 bases, with 14 bases lying between them. Per the germline V gene, CDR1 is SGHRS and CDR2 is YFSETQ. The CDR3 sequence is 15 residues long. The variable domain in full, completed from reference TRBV5-1 and TRBJ1-3, reads KAGVTQTPRYLIKTRGQQVTLSCSPISGHRSVSWYQQTPGQGLQFLFEYFSETQRNKGNFPGRFSGRQFSNSRSEMNVSTLELGDSALYLCASSSAGQTGNTIYFGEGSWLTVV.

This sequence joins TRBV28 and TRBJ1-2, with D possibly matching TRBD1 (6 bases). The CDR3 contains 14 residues. Looked up from germline, CDR1 is MDHEN and CDR2 is SYDVKM. Trimming removed 2 bases from V and 3 bases from J, with 10 bases in between. The CDR3 protein is CASSLGAGDYGYTF. The CDR3 bases are TGTGCCAGCAGTTTAGGAGCAGGGGACTATGGCTACACCTTC.

The genes are TRBV12-3 or TRBV12-4 and TRBJ1-3, with D tentatively TRBD1 (6 bases). Trimming removed 5 bases from V and 8 bases from J, with 13 bases in between. This CDR3 is 13 amino acids long. The CDR3 bases are TGTGCCAGCAGTCCCGGACAGAGAGACACCATATATTTT. Translated: CASSPGQRDTIYF.

The genes are TRBV9 and TRBJ2-2; D may be TRBD1 (6 bases). V was trimmed by 3 bases and J by 6 bases, leaving 15 bases between them. CDR1 is SGDLS, CDR2 YYNGEE, per germline. This CDR3 has 15 amino acids. This CDR3 is CASSARDTGAGELFF. As DNA, the CDR3 is TGTGCCAGCAGCGCCCGGGACACCGGCGCCGGGGAGCTGTTTTTT.

This rearrangement joins TRBV5-1 to TRBJ2-5; D unresolved. V was clipped by 1 base and J by 5 bases, with 12 bases between them. This CDR3 contains 14 residues. Germline-derived CDR1 and CDR2 are SGHRS and YFSETQ. The CDR3 spells CASSLLSLVETQYF. CDR3 nucleotides: TGCGCCAGCAGCTTGTTGAGTCTAGTGGAGACCCAGTACTTC.

V and J are TRBV5-4 and TRBJ1-6; 7 bases are a match to TRBD1. The trim removed 1 base at V and 6 bases at J, leaving 1 base unmatched. Germline V gives CDR1 SGHNT, CDR2 YYREEE (reference sequence). The CDR3 spans 14 residues. The CDR3 sequence is CASSLNRGNSPLHF. The CDR3 DNA sequence: TGTGCCAGCAGCTTGAACAGGGGTAATTCACCCCTCCACTTT.

The rearrangement joins TRBV15 to TRBJ2-7; 7 bases fit TRBD2. In germline, CDR1 is LNHNV, CDR2 YYDKDF (reference sequence). J was trimmed by 6 bases and V by 0 bases; bases with no gene match: 11. The CDR3 totals 16 residues. The CDR3 sequence: CATSRDVGAGVSEQYV. The CDR3 DNA follows: TGTGCCACCAGCAGAGATGTAGGGGCGGGGGTCAGCGAGCAGTACGTC.

This clone has only one observation. The rearrangement uses TRBV10-1 and TRBJ1-1, with D tentatively TRBD1 (5 bases). CDR1 is WNHNN and CDR2 is SYGVQD in the germline V gene (reference sequence). Trimming removed 10 bases at V and 2 bases at J, with 20 bases between. There are 15 residues in the CDR3. In nucleotides, the CDR3 is TGCGCCACACCCGATGGGGCAGGTGGCAACACTGAAGCTTTCTTT. This sequence encodes CATPDGAGGNTEAFF.

The chain is built from TRBV11-3 and TRBJ2-4; 11 bases line up with TRBD1. V was pared by 1 base and J by 7 bases, with 6 bases of the junction left unmatched. CDR3 size: 16 residues. Germline V gene lookup returns CDR1 SGHNT and CDR2 YENEEA. CDR3: CASSLATGTGGNIQYF. In DNA, the CDR3 is TGTGCCAGCAGCTTAGCAACCGGGACAGGGGGGAACATTCAGTACTTC.

The chain has TRBV7-9 and TRBJ1-1, with unresolved D. V lost 1 base, J lost 1 base, and 7 bases lay in between. The germline V gene has CDR1 SEHNR and CDR2 FQNEAQ (reference sequence). There are 14 residues in the CDR3. The CDR3 nucleotides are TGTGCCAGCAGCTTAGGAGCCCGGAACACTGAAGCTTTCTTT. Protein: CASSLGARNTEAFF. Together with reference TRBV7-9 and TRBJ1-1, the CDR3 gives the full variable domain: DTGVSQNPRHKITKRGQNVTFRCDPISEHNRLYWYRQTLGQGPEFLTYFQNEAQLEKSRLLSDRFSAERPKGSFSTLEIQRTEQGDSAMYLCASSLGARNTEAFFGQGTRLTVV.

V gene TRBV5-8 combines with J gene TRBJ2-3; 8 bases agree with TRBD2. The germline V gene has CDR1 SGHTS and CDR2 YDEGEE. This CDR3 has 16 amino acids. V was pared by 4 bases and J by 0 bases, with 7 bases of the junction left unmatched. CDR3 nucleotide sequence: TGTGCCAGCAGCCCCCGGACTAGCAGTAGCACAGATACGCAGTATTTT. Its translation is CASSPRTSSSTDTQYF. Variable domain in full (rest from reference TRBV5-8 and TRBJ2-3): EAGVTQSPTHLIKTRGQQATLRCSPISGHTSVYWYQQALGLGLQFLLWYDEGEERNRGNFPPRFSGRQFPNYSSELNVNALELEDSALYLCASSPRTSSSTDTQYFGPGTRLTVL.

The rearrangement uses TRBV7-2 and TRBJ1-4, with 11 positions matching TRBD1. V shed 5 bases and J 2 bases; nucleotides not matched to a gene: 7. Per the germline V gene, CDR1 is SGHTA and CDR2 is FQGNSA. The CDR3 has 17 residues. CDR3 amino acids: CASSIVGTGGTNEKLFF. CDR3 coding DNA: TGTGCCAGCAGCATAGTAGGGACAGGGGGGACTAATGAAAAACTGTTTTTT.

The V call is TRBV19, the J call TRBJ2-3; 8 bases align to TRBD2. Losses at the gene ends were 7 bases for V and 1 base for J; bases not matched to a gene: 16. The CDR3 is made up of 18 amino acids. Germline V gene data show CDR1 as LNHDA and CDR2 as SQIVND (reference sequence). Here the CDR3 reads CASTRQAGAGVGTDTQYF. In nucleotides, the CDR3 is TGTGCCAGTACTCGTCAAGCGGGGGCCGGTGTCGGCACAGATACGCAGTATTTT.

This sequence joins TRBV7-2 and TRBJ2-2, with D tentatively TRBD1 (5 bases). Looked up from germline, CDR1 is SGHTA and CDR2 is FQGNSA. Trimming stripped 2 bases from V and 1 base from J, with 5 bases between. The CDR3 runs to 14 residues. The CDR3 nucleotides are TGTGCCAGCAGCTTACAGGGGAACACCGGGGAGCTGTTTTTT. Amino acid sequence: CASSLQGNTGELFF.

Only one count was recorded for this clone. V and J are TRBV5-1 and TRBJ2-2, with D possibly being TRBD1 (6 bases). V was pared by 5 bases and J by 7 bases, with 18 bases between. The CDR3 spans 15 residues. The germline V gene has CDR1 SGHRS and CDR2 YFSETQ. CDR3 region: CASRFRGGDDGELFF. The CDR3 nucleotides are TGCGCCAGCAGATTCAGGGGTGGTGATGACGGGGAGCTGTTTTTT. Together with reference TRBV5-1 and TRBJ2-2, the CDR3 gives the full variable domain: KAGVTQTPRYLIKTRGQQVTLSCSPISGHRSVSWYQQTPGQGLQFLFEYFSETQRNKGNFPGRFSGRQFSNSRSEMNVSTLELGDSALYLCASRFRGGDDGELFFGEGSRLTVL.

The chain links TRBV5-4 to TRBJ1-2, with D tentatively TRBD1 (6 bases). Germline CDR1 is SGHNT and CDR2 is YYREEE (reference sequence). V shed 4 bases and J shed 5 bases, with 12 bases lying between them. The CDR3 runs to 13 residues. The CDR3 loop reads CASSPRTDYGYTF. The CDR3 DNA is TGTGCCAGCAGCCCGAGGACAGATTATGGCTACACCTTC.

The chain couples TRBV14 to TRBJ2-2; D is unclear. V shed 4 bases and J shed 4 bases, with 7 bases lying between them. CDR1 SGHDN and CDR2 FVKESK come from the germline V gene. The CDR3 extends over 13 amino acids. CDR3 DNA: TGTGCCAGCAGCCTTCTAAGCACCGGGGAGCTGTTTTTT. It codes for CASSLLSTGELFF.

The chain uses TRBV29-1 and TRBJ1-1; 7 bases align to TRBD1. V was clipped by 6 bases and J by 4 bases; unmatched bases: 11. The CDR3 covers 14 residues. CDR1 SQVTM and CDR2 ANQGSEA come from the germline V gene. DNA of the CDR3: TGCAGCGTCCGGTCAGAGACAGGGTCCACTGAAGCTTTCTTT. Translation: CSVRSETGSTEAFF.

The table lists this clone with a count of one. This chain joins TRBV3-1 (or the pseudogene TRBV3-2) and TRBJ1-5, with D perhaps TRBD1 (6 bases). The V end was cut by 1 base, the J end by 0 bases, with 13 bases between. Looked up from germline, CDR1 is LGHDT and CDR2 is YNNKEL (reference sequence). The CDR3 is 17 amino acids. The CDR3 region has the DNA TGTGCCAGCAGCCAAGGGGGGACAAAATATAGCAATCAGCCCCAGCATTTT. Translated, it gives CASSQGGTKYSNQPQHF.

V gene TRBV30 combines with J gene TRBJ1-5, with D perhaps TRBD1 (6 bases). The CDR3 is 13 amino acids. V lost 1 base, J lost 4 bases, and 8 bases lay in between. CDR1 is GTSNPN and CDR2 is SVGIG in the germline V gene (reference sequence). The CDR3 sequence is CAWSGQENQPQHF. The CDR3 coding sequence is TGTGCCTGGAGTGGACAGGAGAATCAGCCCCAGCATTTT.